The 20 T cell receptor beta chains below all came from one sample that was sequenced in a study of post-analysis software for immune sequencing data. Study-level findings and limits: About five TRBV segments appeared more often in patients than in controls, and TRBV5-6, TRBV5-1 and TRBV20-1 were among these.

No antigen has been assigned to these receptors. Sequencing libraries made from TCR beta cDNA carried unique molecular identifiers. TCRdb re-called the PCR reads with MiXCR, one entry per CDR3 protein. The repertoire holds more than 350,000 distinct CDR3 sequences, with approximately 42% as singletons. The sequenced sample was blood. The receptors derive from a girl aged 2 to 9 with multiple sclerosis.

The chain joins TRBV27 to TRBJ2-4, with TRBD2 as a possible D gene (7 bases). CDR1 and CDR2 (germline): MNHEY, SMNVEV (reference sequence). The CDR3 has 15 residues. V was pared by 8 bases and J by 8 bases, with 22 bases between. CDR3 region: CASSRTGGGFDIQYF. CDR3 DNA: TGTGCCAGCTCCAGGACGGGGGGCGGATTCGACATTCAGTACTTC.

This chain links TRBV6-5 with TRBJ2-1, with 13 bases fitting TRBD2. Germline CDR1 is MNHEY and CDR2 is SVGAGI. This CDR3 has 16 residues. The V gene end was trimmed by 5 bases and the J gene end by 2 bases; junction bases not matched to a gene: 3. DNA of the CDR3: TGTGCCAGCAGTCGGACTAGCGGGAGTCCCTACAATGAGCAGTTCTTC. Its protein product is CASSRTSGSPYNEQFF.

This clonotype has just a few counts. This CDR3 is CASSAGQVVNTGELFF. The CDR3 nucleotides read TGTGCCAGCAGCGCCGGACAGGTGGTCAACACCGGGGAGCTGTTTTTT. The genes are TRBV7-2 and TRBJ2-2, with 7 positions matching TRBD1. CDR3 size: 16 residues. The germline V gene has CDR1 SGHTA and CDR2 FQGNSA. Trimming removed 5 bases from V and 2 bases from J; junction bases left unmatched: 8.

In the case of this clonotype: The junction departs from the called germline gene at one end, perhaps through a read error. The chain has TRBV20-1 and TRBJ2-5, with 8 bases fitting TRBD1. There are 15 residues in the CDR3. Per the germline V gene, CDR1 is DFQATT and CDR2 is SNEGSKA (reference sequence). CDR3 protein: CSATRQGAFWETQCF. The CDR3 nucleotides read TGCAGTGCTACGCGGCAGGGGGCTTTTTGGGAGACCCAGTGCTTC.

To note about this clonotype: One end of the junction does not line up with germline, which may come from a read error. The chain combines TRBV6-6 with TRBJ1-4, with D tentatively TRBD1 (6 bases). This CDR3 region has 13 residues. Germline V gene lookup returns CDR1 MNHNY and CDR2 SVGAGI (reference sequence). CDR3 residues: CATSQGSNEKRFF. The DNA of the CDR3 is TGTGCCACCTCACAGGGATCTAATGAAAAACGGTTTTTT.

There are a few counts of this clonotype. This rearrangement joins TRBV7-2 to TRBJ2-7; TRBD2 aligns across 9 bases. Germline V gene sequence: CDR1 SGHTA, CDR2 FQGNSA. The trim removed 4 bases at V and 6 bases at J, leaving 10 bases unmatched. The CDR3 contains 15 residues. Written as DNA, the CDR3 is TGTGCCAGCAGCTCGAGGACTAGCGCGTTCGGCGAGCAGTACTTC. Translation gives CASSSRTSAFGEQYF.

V gene TRBV5-1 combines with J gene TRBJ2-1; 8 nucleotides line up with TRBD2. The CDR3 is 18 amino acids. J was trimmed by 0 bases and V by 2 bases; bases with no gene match: 10. CDR1 SGHRS and CDR2 YFSETQ come from the germline V gene. CDR3: CASSFTLISGGSYNEQFF. CDR3 nucleotide sequence: TGCGCCAGCAGCTTCACGCTGATCAGCGGGGGCTCCTACAATGAGCAGTTCTTC.

Here the CDR3 DNA reads TGTGCCACCAGTGATTCAACTAGCGGGGTGGATACGCAGTATTTT. This codes for CATSDSTSGVDTQYF. This chain joins TRBV24-1 and TRBJ2-3; 10 bases match TRBD2. J lost 6 bases, V lost 2 bases, and 4 bases had no gene match. The CDR3 extends over 15 amino acids. Germline V gene lookup returns CDR1 KGHDR and CDR2 SFDVKD.

This clonotype was seen more than once but under ten times. J is TRBJ1-2 and V is TRBV24-1; 9 bases are shared with TRBD1. Germline CDR1 is KGHDR and CDR2 is SFDVKD. Trimming cost V 2 bases and J 8 bases; bases outside gene matches: 2. The CDR3 extends over 13 amino acids. The CDR3 reads CATSDWTGEGYTF. The CDR3 coding sequence is TGTGCCACCAGTGATTGGACAGGGGAAGGCTACACCTTC.

The V call is TRBV6-1, the J call TRBJ2-3; a possible D gene is TRBD2 (7 bases). Trimming shortened V by 1 base and J by 5 bases, and 25 bases separated the two germline ends. The CDR3 has 19 amino acids. Germline V gene data show CDR1 as MNHNS and CDR2 as SASEGT. CDR3 residues: CASSEGRSWMWGGIDTQYF. The CDR3 DNA reads as TGTGCCAGCAGTGAAGGACGATCATGGATGTGGGGGGGCATAGATACGCAGTATTTT.

V usage is TRBV20-1 and J usage is TRBJ2-1, with D perhaps TRBD2 (6 bases). The CDR3 loop spans 14 amino acids. The V gene's germline CDR1 is DFQATT and CDR2 SNEGSKA (reference sequence). Trimming cost V 4 bases and J 4 bases, with 14 bases left between them. As DNA, the CDR3 is TGCAGTGCTAAAACGGGACTCAGGTACAATGAGCAGTTCTTC. It codes for CSAKTGLRYNEQFF.

Written as DNA, the CDR3 is TGCGCCAGCAGCTTCGGGACATCGGGCGGGACCCAGTACTTC. Protein: CASSFGTSGGTQYF. The chain recombines TRBV5-1 with TRBJ2-5, with D perhaps TRBD1 (6 bases). CDR3 length equals 14 residues. Trimming removed 2 bases from V and 7 bases from J, with 15 bases in between. Germline V gives CDR1 SGHRS, CDR2 YFSETQ.

The chain combines TRBV29-1 with TRBJ2-5, with D possibly being TRBD2 (5 bases). Germline lookup yields CDR1 SQVTM and CDR2 ANQGSEA. V lost 0 bases and J 2 bases, leaving 13 bases between the germline ends. This CDR3 has 15 residues. CDR3 region: CSVEEDWAAQETQYF. The DNA of the CDR3 is TGCAGCGTTGAAGAGGACTGGGCAGCGCAAGAGACCCAGTACTTC.

V usage is TRBV7-3 and J usage is TRBJ1-1; D call uncertain. CDR1 is SGHTA and CDR2 is FQGTGA in the germline V gene. V shed 2 bases and J shed 1 base, with 14 bases lying between them. The CDR3 has 16 residues. CDR3 protein: CASSLLRRTRNTEAFF. CDR3 sequence (DNA): TGTGCCAGCAGCTTATTACGAAGAACTCGGAACACTGAAGCTTTCTTT.

A remark on this clonotype: Relative to the germline gene, one junction end is altered; a read error may explain this. The V gene is TRBV20-1, the J gene TRBJ2-1, with D tentatively TRBD1 (6 bases). The CDR3 has 14 amino acids. The germline V gene has CDR1 DFQATT and CDR2 SNEGSKA (reference sequence). The CDR3, as DNA: TGCAGTGCAAGAACTGGGGGCTCCGACAATGAGCAGTTCTTC. Encoded protein: CSARTGGSDNEQFF.

This clonotype was recorded a few times. The chain uses TRBV28 and TRBJ2-7; 9 bases map to TRBD2. Germline CDR1 reads MDHEN; CDR2 reads SYDVKM. CDR3 length equals 14 residues. V lost 8 bases to trimming and J lost 0 bases; unmatched junction nucleotides: 5. CDR3 DNA sequence: TGTGCCAGCTTCTCTAGCGGGAACTCCTACGAGCAGTACTTC. Amino acid sequence: CASFSSGNSYEQYF.

The J gene is TRBJ1-6, the V gene TRBV11-2, with unresolved D. CDR1 and CDR2 (germline): SGHAT, FQNNGV. CDR3 length: 16 residues. V shed 5 bases and J shed 10 bases, with 21 bases lying between them. The CDR3 sequence: CASSPLHGPSGSPLHF. CDR3 nucleotide sequence: TGTGCCAGCAGCCCCCTTCACGGCCCTTCGGGCTCACCCCTCCACTTT.

The chain couples TRBV15 to TRBJ2-5, with a possible D match to TRBD2 (5 bases). V lost 0 bases and J lost 2, with 10 bases in between. The CDR3 totals 15 residues. CDR1 LNHNV and CDR2 YYDKDF come from the germline V gene (reference sequence). The DNA for the CDR3 is TGTGCCACCAGCAGAGACAAAGCGGCACAAGAGACCCAGTACTTC. Translated: CATSRDKAAQETQYF.

This clonotype was detected a few times. The chain employs TRBV7-9 and TRBJ2-5; 12 bases are shared with TRBD1. Unmatched junction bases numbered 12, after V lost 5 bases and J lost 11 bases. This CDR3 is built from 15 residues. The germline gives CDR1 SEHNR, CDR2 FQNEAQ (reference sequence). The CDR3 nucleotides read TGTGCCAGCAGCCCGCTTGGGACAGGGGGCGGAAAGCAGTACTTC. It translates to CASSPLGTGGGKQYF.

V usage is TRBV30 and J usage is TRBJ1-5, with TRBD1 as a possible D gene (6 bases). The CDR3 runs 16 residues. V was trimmed by 0 bases and J by 3 bases, leaving 15 bases between them. From germline, CDR1 is GTSNPN and CDR2 SVGIG (reference sequence). The CDR3 spells CAWSVGPTGNNQPQHF. CDR3 nucleotide sequence: TGTGCCTGGAGTGTAGGCCCCACAGGGAACAATCAGCCCCAGCATTTT.